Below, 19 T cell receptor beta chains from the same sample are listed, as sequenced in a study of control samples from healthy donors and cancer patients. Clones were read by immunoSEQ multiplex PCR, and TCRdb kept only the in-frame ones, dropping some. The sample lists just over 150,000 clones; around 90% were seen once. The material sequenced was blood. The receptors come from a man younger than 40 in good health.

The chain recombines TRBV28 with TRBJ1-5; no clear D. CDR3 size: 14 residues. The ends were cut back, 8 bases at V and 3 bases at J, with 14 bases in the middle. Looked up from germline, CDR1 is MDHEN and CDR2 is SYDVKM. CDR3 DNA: TGTGCCAGCCACGGGGAGAGGAACAATCAGCCCCAGCATTTT. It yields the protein CASHGERNNQPQHF.

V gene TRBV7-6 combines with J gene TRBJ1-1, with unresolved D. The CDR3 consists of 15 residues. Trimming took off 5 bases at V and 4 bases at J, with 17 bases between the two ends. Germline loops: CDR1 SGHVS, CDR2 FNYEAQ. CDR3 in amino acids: CASSPTSSDITEAFF. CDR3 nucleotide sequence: TGTGCCAGCAGCCCAACCTCTTCGGATATCACTGAAGCTTTCTTT.

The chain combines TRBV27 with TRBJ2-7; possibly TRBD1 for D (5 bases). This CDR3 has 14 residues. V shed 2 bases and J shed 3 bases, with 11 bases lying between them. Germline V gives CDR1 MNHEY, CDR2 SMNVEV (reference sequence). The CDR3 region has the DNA TGTGCCAGCAGTTTAAGGGCCGGACACTACGAGCAGTACTTC. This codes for CASSLRAGHYEQYF.

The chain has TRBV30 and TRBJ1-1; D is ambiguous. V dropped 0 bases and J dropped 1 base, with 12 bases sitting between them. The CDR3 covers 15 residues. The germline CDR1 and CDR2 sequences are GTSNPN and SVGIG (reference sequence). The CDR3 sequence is CAWSVLYTRNTEAFF. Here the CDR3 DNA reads TGTGCCTGGAGTGTCTTGTACACCCGGAACACTGAAGCTTTCTTT.

The CDR3: CASSLGTGDNNEQFF. The CDR3, as DNA: TGCGCCAGCAGCTTGGGGACAGGGGATAACAATGAGCAGTTCTTC. The chain combines TRBV5-1 with TRBJ2-1, with 9 nucleotides matching TRBD1. The CDR3 has 15 amino acids. V was clipped by 0 bases and J by 5 bases; unmatched bases: 3. CDR1 and CDR2 (germline): SGHRS, YFSETQ.

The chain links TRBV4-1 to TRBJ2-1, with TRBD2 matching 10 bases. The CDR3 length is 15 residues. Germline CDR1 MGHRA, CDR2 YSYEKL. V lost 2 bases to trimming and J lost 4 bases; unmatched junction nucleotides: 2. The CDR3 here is CASSQIAGGYNEQFF. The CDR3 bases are TGCGCCAGCAGCCAAATAGCGGGAGGATACAATGAGCAGTTCTTC.

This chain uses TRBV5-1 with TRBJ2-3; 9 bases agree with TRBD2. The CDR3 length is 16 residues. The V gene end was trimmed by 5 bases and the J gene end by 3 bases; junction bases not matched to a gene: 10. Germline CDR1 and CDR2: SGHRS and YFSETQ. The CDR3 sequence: CASRLLAGDMTDTQYF. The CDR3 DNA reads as TGCGCCAGCAGGTTATTAGCGGGAGATATGACAGATACGCAGTATTTT.

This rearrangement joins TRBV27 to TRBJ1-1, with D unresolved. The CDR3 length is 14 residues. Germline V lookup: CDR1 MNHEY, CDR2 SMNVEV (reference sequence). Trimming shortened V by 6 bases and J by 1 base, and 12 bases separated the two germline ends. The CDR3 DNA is TGTGCCAGCAGGAGACTGGAAGCGAACACTGAAGCTTTCTTT. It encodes CASRRLEANTEAFF.

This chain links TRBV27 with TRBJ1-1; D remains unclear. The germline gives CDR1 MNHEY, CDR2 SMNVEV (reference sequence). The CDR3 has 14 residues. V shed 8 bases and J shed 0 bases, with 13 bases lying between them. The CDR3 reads CASHEIPMNTEAFF. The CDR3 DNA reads TGTGCCAGCCACGAGATCCCCATGAACACTGAAGCTTTCTTT.

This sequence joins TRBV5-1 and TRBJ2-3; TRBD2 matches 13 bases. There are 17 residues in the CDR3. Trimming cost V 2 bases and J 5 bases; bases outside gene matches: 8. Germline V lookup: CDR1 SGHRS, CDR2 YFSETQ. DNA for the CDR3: TGCGCCAGCAGCTTAGGACTAGCGGGGGATCTAGTAGATACGCAGTATTTT. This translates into CASSLGLAGDLVDTQYF.

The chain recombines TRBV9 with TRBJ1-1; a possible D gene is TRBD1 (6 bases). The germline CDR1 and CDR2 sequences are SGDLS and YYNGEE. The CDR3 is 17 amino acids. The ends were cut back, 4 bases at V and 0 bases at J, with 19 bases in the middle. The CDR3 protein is CASSHPGQGLMNTEAFF. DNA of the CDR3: TGTGCCAGCAGCCACCCGGGGCAGGGGCTAATGAACACTGAAGCTTTCTTT.

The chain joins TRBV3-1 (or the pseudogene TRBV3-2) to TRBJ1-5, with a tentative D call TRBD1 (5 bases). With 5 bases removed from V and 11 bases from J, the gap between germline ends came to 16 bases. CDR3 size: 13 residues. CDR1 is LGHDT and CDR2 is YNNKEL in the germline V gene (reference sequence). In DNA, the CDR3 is TGTGCCAGCAGCGCCCGATGGGGGAGGGCCCAGCATTTT. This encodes CASSARWGRAQHF.

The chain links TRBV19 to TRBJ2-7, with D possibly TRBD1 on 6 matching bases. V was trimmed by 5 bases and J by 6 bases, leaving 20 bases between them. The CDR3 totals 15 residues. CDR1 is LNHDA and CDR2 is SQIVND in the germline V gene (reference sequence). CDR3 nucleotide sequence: TGTGCCAGTAGTCCAACGGAACAGGGCCGTGGCGAGCAGTACTTC. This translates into CASSPTEQGRGEQYF.

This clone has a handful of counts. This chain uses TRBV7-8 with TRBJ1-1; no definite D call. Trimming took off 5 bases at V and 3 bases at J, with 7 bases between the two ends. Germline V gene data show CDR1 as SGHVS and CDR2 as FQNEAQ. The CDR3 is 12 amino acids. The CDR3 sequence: CASSPLYTEAFF. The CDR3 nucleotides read TGTGCCAGCAGCCCCCTCTACACTGAAGCTTTCTTT.

The CDR3 here is CASSPNGQGYEQYF. The CDR3 DNA reads as TGTGCCAGCTCACCGAACGGGCAAGGCTACGAGCAGTACTTC. The chain employs TRBV18 and TRBJ2-7, with D unclear. Trimming shortened V by 3 bases and J by 3 bases, and 12 bases separated the two germline ends. The V gene's germline CDR1 is KGHSH and CDR2 LQKENI. The CDR3 loop spans 14 amino acids.

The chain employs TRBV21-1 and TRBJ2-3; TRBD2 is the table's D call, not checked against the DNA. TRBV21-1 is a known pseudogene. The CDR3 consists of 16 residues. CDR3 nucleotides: TGTGCCAGCAGCCCCCAGGACGCGGGGGTCACAGATACGCAGTATTTT. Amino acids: CASSPQDAGVTDTQYF.

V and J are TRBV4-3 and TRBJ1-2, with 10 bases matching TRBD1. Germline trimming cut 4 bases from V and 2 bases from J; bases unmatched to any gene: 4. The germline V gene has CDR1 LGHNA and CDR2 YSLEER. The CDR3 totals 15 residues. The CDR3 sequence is CASSPKTGGNYGYTF. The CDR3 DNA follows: TGCGCCAGCAGCCCAAAGACAGGGGGCAACTATGGCTACACCTTC.

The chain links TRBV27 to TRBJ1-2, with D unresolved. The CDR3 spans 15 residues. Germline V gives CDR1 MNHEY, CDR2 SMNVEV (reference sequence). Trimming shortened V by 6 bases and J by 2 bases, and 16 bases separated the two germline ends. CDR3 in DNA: TGTGCCAGCAGCTCCCGGGGATCCGGGAACTATGGCTACACCTTC. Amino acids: CASSSRGSGNYGYTF.

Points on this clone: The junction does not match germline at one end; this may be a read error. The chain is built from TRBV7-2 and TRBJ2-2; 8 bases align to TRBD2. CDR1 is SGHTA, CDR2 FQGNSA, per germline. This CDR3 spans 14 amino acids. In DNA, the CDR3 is TGTGCCAGCAGCATAGCGGGGTGGGCCGGGGAGCTGTTTTTT. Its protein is CASSIAGWAGELFF.